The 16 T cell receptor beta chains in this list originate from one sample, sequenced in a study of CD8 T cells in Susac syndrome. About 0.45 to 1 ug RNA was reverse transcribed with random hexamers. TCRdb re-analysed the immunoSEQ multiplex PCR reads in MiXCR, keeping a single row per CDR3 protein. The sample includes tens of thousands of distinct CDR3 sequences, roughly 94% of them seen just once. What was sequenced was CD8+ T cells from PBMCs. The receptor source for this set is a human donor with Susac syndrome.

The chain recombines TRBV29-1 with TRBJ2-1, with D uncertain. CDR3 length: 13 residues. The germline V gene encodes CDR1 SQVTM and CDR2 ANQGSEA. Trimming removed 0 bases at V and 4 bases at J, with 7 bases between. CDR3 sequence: CSVEDPNYNEQFF. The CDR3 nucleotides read TGCAGCGTTGAAGATCCAAATTACAATGAGCAGTTCTTC.

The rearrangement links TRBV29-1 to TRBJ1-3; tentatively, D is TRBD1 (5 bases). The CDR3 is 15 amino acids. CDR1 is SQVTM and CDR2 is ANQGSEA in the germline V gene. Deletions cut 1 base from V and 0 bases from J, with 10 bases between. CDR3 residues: CSVEVGTDSGNTIYF. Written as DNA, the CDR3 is TGCAGCGTTGAAGTCGGGACGGACTCTGGAAACACCATATATTTT.

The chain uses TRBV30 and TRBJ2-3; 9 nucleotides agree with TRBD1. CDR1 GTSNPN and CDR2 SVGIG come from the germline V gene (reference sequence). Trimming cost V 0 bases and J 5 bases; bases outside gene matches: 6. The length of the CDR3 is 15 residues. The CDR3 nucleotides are TGTGCCTGGAGTGTAGGGACAGGGTCCAGAGATACGCAGTATTTT. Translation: CAWSVGTGSRDTQYF.

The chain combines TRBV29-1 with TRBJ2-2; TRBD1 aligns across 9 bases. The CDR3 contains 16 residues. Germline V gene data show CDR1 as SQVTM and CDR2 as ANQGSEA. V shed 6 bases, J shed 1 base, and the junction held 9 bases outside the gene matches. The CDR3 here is CSVSDPGQGNTGELFF. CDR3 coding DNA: TGCAGCGTGTCTGACCCGGGACAGGGGAACACCGGGGAGCTGTTTTTT.

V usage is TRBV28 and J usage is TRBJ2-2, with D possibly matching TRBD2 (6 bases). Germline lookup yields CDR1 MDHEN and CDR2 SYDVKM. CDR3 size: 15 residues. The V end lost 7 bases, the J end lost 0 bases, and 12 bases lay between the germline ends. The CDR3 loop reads CASTIGTSNTGELFF. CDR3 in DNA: TGTGCCAGCACCATCGGGACTTCGAACACCGGGGAGCTGTTTTTT.

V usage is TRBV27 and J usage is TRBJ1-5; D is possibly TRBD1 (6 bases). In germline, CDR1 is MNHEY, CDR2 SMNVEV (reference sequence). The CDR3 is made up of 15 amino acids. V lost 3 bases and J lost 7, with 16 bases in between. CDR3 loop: CASSFSPGGGQPQHF. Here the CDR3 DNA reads TGTGCCAGCAGTTTTAGCCCTGGGGGCGGCCAGCCCCAGCATTTT.

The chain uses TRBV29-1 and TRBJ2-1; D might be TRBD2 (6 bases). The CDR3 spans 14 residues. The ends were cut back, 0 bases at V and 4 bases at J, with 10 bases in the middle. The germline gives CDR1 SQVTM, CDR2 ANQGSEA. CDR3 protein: CSVEEGRGYNEQFF. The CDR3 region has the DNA TGCAGCGTTGAAGAGGGGCGGGGTTACAATGAGCAGTTCTTC.

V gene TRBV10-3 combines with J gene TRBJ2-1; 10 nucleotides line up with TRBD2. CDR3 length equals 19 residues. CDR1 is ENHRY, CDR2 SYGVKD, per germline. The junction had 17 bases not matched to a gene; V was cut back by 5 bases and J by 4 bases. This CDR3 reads CAISIGPPTGTSEYNEQFF. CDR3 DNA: TGTGCCATCAGTATTGGGCCACCAACAGGGACTAGCGAGTACAATGAGCAGTTCTTC.

The CDR3 reads CASSQWLSYEQYF. CDR3 DNA: TGTGCCAGCAGCCAATGGCTCTCCTACGAGCAGTACTTC. V is TRBV3-1 and J is TRBJ2-7; D is undetermined. Germline V gives CDR1 LGHDT, CDR2 YNNKEL (reference sequence). The CDR3 consists of 13 residues. V was clipped by 2 bases and J by 0 bases, with 5 bases between them.

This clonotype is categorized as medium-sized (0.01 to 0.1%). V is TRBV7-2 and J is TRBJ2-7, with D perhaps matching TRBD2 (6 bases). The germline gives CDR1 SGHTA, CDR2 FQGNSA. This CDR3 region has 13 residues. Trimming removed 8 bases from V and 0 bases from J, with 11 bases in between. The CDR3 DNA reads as TGTGCCAGCGGGGACTCCCTCTCCTACGAGCAGTACTTC. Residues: CASGDSLSYEQYF.

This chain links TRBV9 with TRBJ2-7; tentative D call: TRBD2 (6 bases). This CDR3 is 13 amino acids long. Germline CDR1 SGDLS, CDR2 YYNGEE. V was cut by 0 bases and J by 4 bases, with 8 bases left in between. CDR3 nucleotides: TGTGCCAGCAGCGTAGTGGCGGGATACGAGCAGTACTTC. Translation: CASSVVAGYEQYF.

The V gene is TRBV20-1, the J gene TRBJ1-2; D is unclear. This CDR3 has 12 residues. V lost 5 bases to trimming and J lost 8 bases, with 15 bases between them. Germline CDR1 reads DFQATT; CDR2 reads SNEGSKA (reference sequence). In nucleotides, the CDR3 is TGCAGTGCTCCCACGGGGTCCGGGGGCTACACCTTC. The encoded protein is CSAPTGSGGYTF.

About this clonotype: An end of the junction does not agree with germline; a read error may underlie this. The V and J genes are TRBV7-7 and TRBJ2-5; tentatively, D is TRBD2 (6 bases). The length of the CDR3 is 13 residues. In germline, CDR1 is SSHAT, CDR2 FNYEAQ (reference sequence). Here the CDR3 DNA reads TGTGCTAGCAGCCCGGGACTGTGGGAGACCCAGTACTTC. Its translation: CASSPGLWETQYF. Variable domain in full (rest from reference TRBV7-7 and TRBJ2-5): GAGVSQSPRYKVTKRGQDVTLRCDPISSHATLYWYQQALGQGPEFLTYFNYEAQPDKSGLPSDRFSAERPEGSISTLTIQRTEQRDSAMYRCASSPGLWETQYFGPGTRLLVL.

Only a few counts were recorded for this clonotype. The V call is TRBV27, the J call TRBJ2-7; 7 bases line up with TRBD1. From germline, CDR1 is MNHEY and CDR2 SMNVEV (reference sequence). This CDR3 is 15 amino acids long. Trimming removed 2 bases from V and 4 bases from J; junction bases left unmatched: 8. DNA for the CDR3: TGTGCCAGCAGTTTACACCGGGACAGAGCATACGAGCAGTACTTC. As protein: CASSLHRDRAYEQYF.

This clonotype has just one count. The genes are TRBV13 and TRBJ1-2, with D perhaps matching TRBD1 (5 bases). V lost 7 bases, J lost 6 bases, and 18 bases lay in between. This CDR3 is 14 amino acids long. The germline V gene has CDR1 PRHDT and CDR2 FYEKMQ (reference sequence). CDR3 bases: TGTGCCAGCACCCACGGGACGGGAGAGGATGGCTACACCTTC. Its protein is CASTHGTGEDGYTF.

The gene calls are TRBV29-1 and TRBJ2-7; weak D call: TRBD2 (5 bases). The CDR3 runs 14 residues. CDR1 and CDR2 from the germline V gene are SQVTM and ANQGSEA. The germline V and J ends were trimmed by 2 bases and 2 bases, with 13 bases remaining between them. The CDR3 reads CSVETTGNTYEQYF. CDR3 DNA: TGCAGCGTTGAAACCACCGGGAACACCTACGAGCAGTACTTC.